A selection of T cell receptor beta chains follows, all from one sample in a study of spatial heterogeneity in lung cancer. TCRdb redid the calling of the 5' RACE reads with MiXCR, one entry per CDR3 protein. The sample holds approximately 12,000 distinct CDR3 sequences; over 9% are singletons and the top ten take about 34%. Source: PBMCs, taken at follow-up. The receptor source for this set is a female donor with early-stage non-small cell lung cancer. The CDR3 runs from the conserved cysteine through the conserved F or W. Each record gives: J gene, CDR3 length, V gene, CDR3 protein.

J: TRBJ2-1
length: 13
V: TRBV7-3
CDR3: CASSLGRNNEQFF

J: TRBJ2-2
length: 15
V: TRBV12-3/TRBV12-4
CDR3: CASSMRGANTGELFF

J: TRBJ2-3
length: 18
V: TRBV7-9
CDR3: CASSPTPGTEPRTDTQYF

J: TRBJ1-4
length: 12
V: TRBV7-9
CDR3: CASSLAPEKLFF

J: TRBJ1-2
length: 14
V: TRBV29-1
CDR3: CSVEGTGGNYGYTF

J: TRBJ2-4
length: 14
V: TRBV6-1
CDR3: CASIDRGAKNIQYF

J: TRBJ1-3
length: 14
V: TRBV6-1
CDR3: CATQSGGSGNTIYF

J: TRBJ1-1
length: 12
V: TRBV11-2
CDR3: CASSPNRVQAFF

J: TRBJ2-2
length: 13
V: TRBV20-1
CDR3: CSASGRNTGELFF

J: TRBJ2-5
length: 14
V: TRBV7-8
CDR3: CASSHPDTEETQYF

J: TRBJ2-1
length: 14
V: TRBV12-3/TRBV12-4
CDR3: CASRQGALYNEQFF

J: TRBJ2-5
length: 12
V: TRBV7-2
CDR3: CASSLSGITQYF

J: TRBJ1-6
length: 15
V: TRBV5-1
CDR3: CASSRGRRLDSPLHF

J: TRBJ2-3
length: 16
V: TRBV19
CDR3: CASLPSTTGYTDTQYF

J: TRBJ2-4
length: 14
V: TRBV5-8
CDR3: CASSAGVAKNIQYF

J: TRBJ1-2
length: 15
V: TRBV4-1
CDR3: CASSQDISGRYGYTF

J: TRBJ1-6
length: 13
V: TRBV19
CDR3: CASSMPYNSPLHF

J: TRBJ1-1
length: 13
V: TRBV28
CDR3: CASRWGRRTEAFF

J: TRBJ1-2
length: 13
V: TRBV5-1
CDR3: CASSLPGIYGYTF

J: TRBJ2-3
length: 14
V: TRBV11-1
CDR3: CASSSGRGRDTQYF

J: TRBJ2-3
length: 14
V: TRBV24-1
CDR3: CATSGRATPDTQYF

J: TRBJ2-2
length: 14
V: TRBV7-9
CDR3: CARAGPSNTGELFF

J: TRBJ2-7
length: 16
V: TRBV6-6
CDR3: CASRLTTGSTPGEQYF

J: TRBJ1-2
length: 13
V: TRBV11-1
CDR3: CASSFPGGEGYTF

J: TRBJ2-1
length: 14
V: TRBV29-1
CDR3: CSVERLAGVREQFF

J: TRBJ2-3
length: 16
V: TRBV5-4
CDR3: CASTPRWGGITDTQYF

J: TRBJ2-1
length: 14
V: TRBV5-6
CDR3: CASSFSGRDNEQFF

J: TRBJ2-3
length: 12
V: TRBV7-9
CDR3: CASSRSTDTQYF

J: TRBJ1-5
length: 15
V: TRBV7-9
CDR3: CASSPTGEMGQPQHF

J: TRBJ1-5
length: 11
V: TRBV29-1
CDR3: CSVGGNQPQHF

J: TRBJ2-2
length: 15
V: TRBV7-3
CDR3: CASSLSSGNIGELFF

J: TRBJ2-5
length: 15
V: TRBV27
CDR3: CASSLLGQAPRTQYF

J: TRBJ2-5
length: 13
V: TRBV5-4
CDR3: CASSLLDQETQYF

J: TRBJ2-1
length: 12
V: TRBV18
CDR3: CASSPLSAEQFF

J: TRBJ2-4
length: 20
V: TRBV6-1
CDR3: CASSVGTGGAGGLSKNIQYF

J: TRBJ1-2
length: 13
V: TRBV9
CDR3: CASSVAGYYGYTF

J: TRBJ1-2
length: 14
V: TRBV20-1
CDR3: CSTTPKGGGYGYTF

J: TRBJ2-3
length: 15
V: TRBV12-3/TRBV12-4
CDR3: CASSRQPTSTDTQYF

J: TRBJ2-4
length: 16
V: TRBV12-3/TRBV12-4
CDR3: CASSFYRGVAKNIQYF

J: TRBJ2-4
length: 13
V: TRBV4-3
CDR3: CASSQDGEAHQYF

J: TRBJ2-3
length: 15
V: TRBV27
CDR3: CASSLSRGRTDTQYF

J: TRBJ2-3
length: 13
V: TRBV24-1
CDR3: CATIGASTDTQYF

J: TRBJ1-5
length: 8
V: TRBV21-1
CDR3: CHSQPQHF

J: TRBJ1-2
length: 13
V: TRBV27
CDR3: CASSVAGNYGYTF

J: TRBJ1-2
length: 15
V: TRBV27
CDR3: CASSFRRTGSYGYTF

J: TRBJ2-1
length: 16
V: TRBV27
CDR3: CASSLWGGSSYNEQFF

J: TRBJ2-1
length: 18
V: TRBV11-2
CDR3: CASNRLPGLAREGNEQFF

J: TRBJ2-4
length: 14
V: TRBV7-2
CDR3: CASRSDWNQNIQYF

J: TRBJ1-1
length: 14
V: TRBV10-3
CDR3: CAISESGGGTEAFF

J: TRBJ2-7
length: 13
V: TRBV20-1
CDR3: CSARGEGPYEQYF

J: TRBJ2-1
length: 11
V: TRBV2
CDR3: CASNNLDEQFF

J: TRBJ1-1
length: 15
V: TRBV12-3/TRBV12-4
CDR3: CASSLIPGLNTEAFF

J: TRBJ2-1
length: 14
V: TRBV29-1
CDR3: CSVSSGGAFNEQFF

J: TRBJ1-2
length: 14
V: TRBV9
CDR3: CASSSRGSNYGYTF